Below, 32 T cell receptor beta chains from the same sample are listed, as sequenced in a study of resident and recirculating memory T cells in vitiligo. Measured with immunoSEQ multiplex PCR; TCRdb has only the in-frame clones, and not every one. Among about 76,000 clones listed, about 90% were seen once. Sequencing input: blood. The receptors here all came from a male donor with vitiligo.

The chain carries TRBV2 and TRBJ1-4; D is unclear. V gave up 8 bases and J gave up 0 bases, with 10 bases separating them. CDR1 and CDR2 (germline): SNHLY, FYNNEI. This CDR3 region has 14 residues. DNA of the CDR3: TGTGCCAGCTACGAGGAGGCAACTAATGAAAAACTGTTTTTT. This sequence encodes CASYEEATNEKLFF.

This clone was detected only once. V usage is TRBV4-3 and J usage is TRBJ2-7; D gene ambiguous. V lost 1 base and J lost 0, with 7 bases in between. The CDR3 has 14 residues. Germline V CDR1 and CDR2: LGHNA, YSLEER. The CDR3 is CASSQGSSSYEQYF. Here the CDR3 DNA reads TGCGCCAGCAGCCAAGGGAGTAGCTCCTACGAGCAGTACTTC.

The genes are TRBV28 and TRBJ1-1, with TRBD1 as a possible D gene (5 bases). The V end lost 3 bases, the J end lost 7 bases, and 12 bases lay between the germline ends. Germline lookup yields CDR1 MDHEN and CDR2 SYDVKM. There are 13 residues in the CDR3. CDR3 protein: CASSFGGKGEAFF. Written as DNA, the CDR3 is TGTGCCAGCAGTTTCGGGGGAAAGGGTGAAGCTTTCTTT.

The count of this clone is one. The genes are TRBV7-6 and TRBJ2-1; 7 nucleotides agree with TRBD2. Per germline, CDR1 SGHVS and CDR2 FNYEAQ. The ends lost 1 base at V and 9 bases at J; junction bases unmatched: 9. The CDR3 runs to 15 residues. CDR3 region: CASSLVGGSLGEQFF. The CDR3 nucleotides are TGTGCCAGCAGCTTAGTTGGCGGGAGCTTGGGTGAGCAGTTCTTC.

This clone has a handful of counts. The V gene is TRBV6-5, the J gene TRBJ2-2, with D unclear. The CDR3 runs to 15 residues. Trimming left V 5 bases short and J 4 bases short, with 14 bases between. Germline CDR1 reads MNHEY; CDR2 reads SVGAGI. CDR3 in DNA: TGTGCCAGCAGTCAGGCTCCGGCCGCCACCGGGGAGCTGTTTTTT. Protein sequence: CASSQAPAATGELFF.

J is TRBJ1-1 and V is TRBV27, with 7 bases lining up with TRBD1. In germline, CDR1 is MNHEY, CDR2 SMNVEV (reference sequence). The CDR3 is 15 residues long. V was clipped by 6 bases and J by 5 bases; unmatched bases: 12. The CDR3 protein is CASSSFTQGLTEAFF. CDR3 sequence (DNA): TGTGCCAGCAGCAGTTTTACACAGGGGTTGACTGAAGCTTTCTTT.

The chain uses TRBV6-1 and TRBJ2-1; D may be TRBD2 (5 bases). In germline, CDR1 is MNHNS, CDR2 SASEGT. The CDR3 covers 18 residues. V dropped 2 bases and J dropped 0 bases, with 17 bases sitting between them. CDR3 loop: CASSEPRQTRHSYNEQFF. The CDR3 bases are TGTGCCAGCAGTGAACCGCGACAAACTAGACACTCCTACAATGAGCAGTTCTTC.

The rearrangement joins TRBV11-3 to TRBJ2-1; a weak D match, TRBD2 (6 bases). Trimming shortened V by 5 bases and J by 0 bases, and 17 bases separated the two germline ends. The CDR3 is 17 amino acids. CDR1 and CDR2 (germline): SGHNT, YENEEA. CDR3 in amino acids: CASSRFRGLSSYNEQFF. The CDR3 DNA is TGTGCCAGCAGCCGCTTTAGGGGACTTAGCTCCTACAATGAGCAGTTCTTC.

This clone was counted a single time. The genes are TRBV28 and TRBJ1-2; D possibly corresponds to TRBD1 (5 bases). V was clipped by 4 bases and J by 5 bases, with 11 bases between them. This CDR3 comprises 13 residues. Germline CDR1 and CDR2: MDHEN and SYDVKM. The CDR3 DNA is TGTGCCAGCAGTTCTGCCCAGGGATATGGCTACACCTTC. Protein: CASSSAQGYGYTF.

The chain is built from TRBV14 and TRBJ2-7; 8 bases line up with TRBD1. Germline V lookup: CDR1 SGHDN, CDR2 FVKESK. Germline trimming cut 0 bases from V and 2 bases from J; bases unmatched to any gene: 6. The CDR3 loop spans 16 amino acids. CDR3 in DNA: TGTGCCAGCAGCCAAGATAGTGGGACAGGAGCCTACGAGCAGTACTTC. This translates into CASSQDSGTGAYEQYF.

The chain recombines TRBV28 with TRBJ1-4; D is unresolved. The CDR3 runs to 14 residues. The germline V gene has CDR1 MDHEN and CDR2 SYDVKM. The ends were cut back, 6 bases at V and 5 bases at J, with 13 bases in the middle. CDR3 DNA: TGTGCCAGCAGGCCCTTTTGGCCAAATGAAAAACTGTTTTTT. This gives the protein CASRPFWPNEKLFF. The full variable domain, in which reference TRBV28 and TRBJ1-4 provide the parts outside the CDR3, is DVKVTQSSRYLVKRTGEKVFLECVQDMDHENMFWYRQDPGLGLRLIYFSYDVKMKEKGDIPEGYSVSREKKERFSLILESASTNQTSMYLCASRPFWPNEKLFFGSGTQLSVL.

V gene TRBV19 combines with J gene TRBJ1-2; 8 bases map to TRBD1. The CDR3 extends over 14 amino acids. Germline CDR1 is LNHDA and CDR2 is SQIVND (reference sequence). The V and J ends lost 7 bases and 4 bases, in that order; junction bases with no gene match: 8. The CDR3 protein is CASTATGVRYGYTF. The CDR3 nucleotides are TGTGCCAGTACCGCGACAGGGGTCCGCTATGGCTACACCTTC.

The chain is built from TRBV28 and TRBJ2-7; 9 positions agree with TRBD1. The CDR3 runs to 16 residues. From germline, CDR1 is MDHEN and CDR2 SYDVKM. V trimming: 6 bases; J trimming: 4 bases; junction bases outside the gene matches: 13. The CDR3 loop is CASRTGTGSHPYEQYF. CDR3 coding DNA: TGTGCCAGCAGGACCGGGACAGGGTCCCACCCTTACGAGCAGTACTTC.

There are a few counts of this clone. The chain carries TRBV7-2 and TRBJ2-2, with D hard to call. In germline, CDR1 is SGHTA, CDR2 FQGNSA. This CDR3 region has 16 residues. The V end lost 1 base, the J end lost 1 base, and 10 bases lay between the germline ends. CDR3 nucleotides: TGTGCCAGCAGCTTAGGGCGGTACTTGAACACCGGGGAGCTGTTTTTT. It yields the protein CASSLGRYLNTGELFF.

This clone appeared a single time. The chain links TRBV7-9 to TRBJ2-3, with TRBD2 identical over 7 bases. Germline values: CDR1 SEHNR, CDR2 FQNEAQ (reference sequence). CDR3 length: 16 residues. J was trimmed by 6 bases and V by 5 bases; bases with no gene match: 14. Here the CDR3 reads CASSQMGLAEGDTQYF. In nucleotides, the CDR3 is TGTGCCAGCAGCCAGATGGGGCTAGCGGAGGGGGATACGCAGTATTTT.

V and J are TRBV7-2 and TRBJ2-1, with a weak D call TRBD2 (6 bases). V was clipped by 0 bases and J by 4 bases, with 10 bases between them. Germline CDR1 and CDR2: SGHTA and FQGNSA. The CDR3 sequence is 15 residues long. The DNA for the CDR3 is TGTGCCAGCAGCTTAGCGTCTAGCGTGTACAATGAGCAGTTCTTC. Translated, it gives CASSLASSVYNEQFF.

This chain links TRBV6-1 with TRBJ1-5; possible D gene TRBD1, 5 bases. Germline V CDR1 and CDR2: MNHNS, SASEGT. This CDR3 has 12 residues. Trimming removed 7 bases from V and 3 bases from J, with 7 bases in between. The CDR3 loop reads CASKGSNQPQHF. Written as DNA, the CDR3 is TGTGCCAGCAAGGGGTCCAATCAGCCCCAGCATTTT.

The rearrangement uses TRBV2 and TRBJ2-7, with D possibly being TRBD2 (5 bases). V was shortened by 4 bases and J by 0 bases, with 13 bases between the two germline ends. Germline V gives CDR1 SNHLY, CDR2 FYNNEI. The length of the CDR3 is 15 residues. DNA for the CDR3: TGTGCCAGCAGTGGTGCTAACCGGGGCTCCTACGAGCAGTACTTC. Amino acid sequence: CASSGANRGSYEQYF.

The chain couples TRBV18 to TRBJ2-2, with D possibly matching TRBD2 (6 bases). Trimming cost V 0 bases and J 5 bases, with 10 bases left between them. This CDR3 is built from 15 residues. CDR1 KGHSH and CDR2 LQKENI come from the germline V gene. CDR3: CASSPPGGGTGELFF. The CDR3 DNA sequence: TGTGCCAGCTCACCACCGGGGGGAGGAACCGGGGAGCTGTTTTTT.

In nucleotides, the CDR3 is TGTGCCAGCAGCTTGGAATACAATCAGCCCCAGCATTTT. As protein: CASSLEYNQPQHF. This chain joins TRBV5-6 and TRBJ1-5; D ambiguous. Germline CDR1 SGHDT, CDR2 YYEEEE. The CDR3 covers 13 residues. The V and J ends lost 0 bases and 3 bases respectively, with 4 bases between them.

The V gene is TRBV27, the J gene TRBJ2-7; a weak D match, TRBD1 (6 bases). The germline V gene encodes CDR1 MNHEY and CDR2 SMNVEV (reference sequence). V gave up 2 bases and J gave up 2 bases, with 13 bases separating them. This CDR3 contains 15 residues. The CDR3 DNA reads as TGTGCCAGCAGTTTAATACCGGGACACCCCTACGAGCAGTACTTC. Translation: CASSLIPGHPYEQYF.

This CDR3 is CASSGTGRPDQPQHF. CDR3 in DNA: TGTGCCAGCAGCGGGACAGGGAGGCCGGATCAGCCCCAGCATTTT. The chain has TRBV28 and TRBJ1-5, with 9 bases aligning to TRBD1. The trim removed 6 bases at V and 5 bases at J, leaving 8 bases unmatched. This CDR3 contains 15 residues. CDR1 and CDR2 (germline): MDHEN, SYDVKM.

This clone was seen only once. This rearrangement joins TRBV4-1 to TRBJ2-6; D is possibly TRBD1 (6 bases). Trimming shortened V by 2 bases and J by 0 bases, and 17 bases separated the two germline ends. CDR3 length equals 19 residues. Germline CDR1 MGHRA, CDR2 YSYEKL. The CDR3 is CASSQPLRTVSSGANVLTF. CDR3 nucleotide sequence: TGCGCCAGCAGCCAACCCTTAAGGACAGTTAGCTCTGGGGCCAACGTCCTGACTTTC.

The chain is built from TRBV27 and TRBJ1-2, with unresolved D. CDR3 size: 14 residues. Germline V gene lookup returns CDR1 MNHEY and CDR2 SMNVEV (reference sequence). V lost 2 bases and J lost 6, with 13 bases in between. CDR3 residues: CASSLAVAADGYTF. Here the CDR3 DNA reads TGTGCCAGCAGTTTAGCCGTGGCTGCCGATGGCTACACCTTC.

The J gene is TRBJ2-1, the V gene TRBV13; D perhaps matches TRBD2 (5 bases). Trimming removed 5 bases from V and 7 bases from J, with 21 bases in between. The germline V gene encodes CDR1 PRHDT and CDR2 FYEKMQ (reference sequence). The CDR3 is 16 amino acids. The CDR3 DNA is TGTGCCAGCAGCGGAGGATCTTTACGCGGAAGAAATGAGCAGTTCTTC. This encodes CASSGGSLRGRNEQFF.

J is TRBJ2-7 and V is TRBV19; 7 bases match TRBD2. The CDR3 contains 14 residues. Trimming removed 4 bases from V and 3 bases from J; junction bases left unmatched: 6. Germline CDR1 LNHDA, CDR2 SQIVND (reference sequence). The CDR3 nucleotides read TGTGCCAGTAGTAAGGTTGGGGGGGTCTACGAGCAGTACTTC. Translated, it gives CASSKVGGVYEQYF.

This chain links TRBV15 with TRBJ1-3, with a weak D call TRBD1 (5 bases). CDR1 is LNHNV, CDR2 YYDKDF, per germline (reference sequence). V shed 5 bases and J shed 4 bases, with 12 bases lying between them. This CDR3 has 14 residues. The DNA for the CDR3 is TGTGCCACCAGCCAAACAGGCTACGGAAACACCATATATTTT. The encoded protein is CATSQTGYGNTIYF.

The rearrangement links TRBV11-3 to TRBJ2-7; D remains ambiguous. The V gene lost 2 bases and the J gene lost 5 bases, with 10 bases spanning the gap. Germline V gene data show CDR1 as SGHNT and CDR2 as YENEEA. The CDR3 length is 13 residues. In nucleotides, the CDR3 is TGTGCCAGCAGCTTACTCCCCGAGGACGAGCAGTACTTC. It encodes CASSLLPEDEQYF. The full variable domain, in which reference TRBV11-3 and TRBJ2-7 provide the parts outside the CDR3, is EAGVVQSPRYKIIEKKQPVAFWCNPISGHNTLYWYLQNLGQGPELLIRYENEEAVDDSQLPKDRFSAERLKGVDSTLKIQPAELGDSAVYLCASSLLPEDEQYFGPGTRLTVT.

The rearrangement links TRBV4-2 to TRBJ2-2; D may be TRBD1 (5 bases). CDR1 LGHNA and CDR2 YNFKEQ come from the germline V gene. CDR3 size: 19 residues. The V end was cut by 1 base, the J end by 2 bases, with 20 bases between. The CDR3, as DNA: TGTGCCAGCAGCCAAGCCAATGTAGGGGCGAAGATCAACACCGGGGAGCTGTTTTTT. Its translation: CASSQANVGAKINTGELFF.

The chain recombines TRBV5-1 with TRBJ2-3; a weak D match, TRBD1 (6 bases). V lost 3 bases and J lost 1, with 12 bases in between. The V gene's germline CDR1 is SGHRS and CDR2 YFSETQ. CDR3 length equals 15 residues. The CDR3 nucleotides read TGCGCCAGCAGCTCCCGGACAGCGGGCACAGATACGCAGTATTTT. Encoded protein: CASSSRTAGTDTQYF.

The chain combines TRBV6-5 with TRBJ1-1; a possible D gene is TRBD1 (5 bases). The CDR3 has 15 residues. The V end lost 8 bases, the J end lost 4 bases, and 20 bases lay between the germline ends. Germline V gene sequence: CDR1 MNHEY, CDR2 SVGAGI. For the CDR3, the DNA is TGTGCCAGCCGCTCGATCGCAGGGAAACCCACTGAAGCTTTCTTT. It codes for CASRSIAGKPTEAFF.

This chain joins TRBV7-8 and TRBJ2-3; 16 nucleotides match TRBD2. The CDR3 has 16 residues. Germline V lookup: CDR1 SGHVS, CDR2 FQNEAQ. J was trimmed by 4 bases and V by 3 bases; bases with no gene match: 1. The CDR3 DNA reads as TGTGCCAGCAGCTTGGGACTAGCGGGAGGGCCAGATACGCAGTATTTT. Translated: CASSLGLAGGPDTQYF.